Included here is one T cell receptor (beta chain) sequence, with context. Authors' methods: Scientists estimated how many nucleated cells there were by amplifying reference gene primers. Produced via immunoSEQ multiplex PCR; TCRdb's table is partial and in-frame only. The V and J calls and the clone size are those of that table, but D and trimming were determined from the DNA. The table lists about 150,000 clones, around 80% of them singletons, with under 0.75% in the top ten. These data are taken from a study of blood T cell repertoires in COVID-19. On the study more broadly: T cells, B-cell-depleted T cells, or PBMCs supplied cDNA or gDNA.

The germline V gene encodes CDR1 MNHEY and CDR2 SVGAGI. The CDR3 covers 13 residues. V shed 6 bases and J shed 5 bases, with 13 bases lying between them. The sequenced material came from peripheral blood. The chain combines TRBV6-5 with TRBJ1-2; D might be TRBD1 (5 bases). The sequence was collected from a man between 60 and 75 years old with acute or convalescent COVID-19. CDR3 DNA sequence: TGTGCCAGCAGGGGGCAGGGATCATATGGCTACACCTTC. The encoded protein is CASRGQGSYGYTF.